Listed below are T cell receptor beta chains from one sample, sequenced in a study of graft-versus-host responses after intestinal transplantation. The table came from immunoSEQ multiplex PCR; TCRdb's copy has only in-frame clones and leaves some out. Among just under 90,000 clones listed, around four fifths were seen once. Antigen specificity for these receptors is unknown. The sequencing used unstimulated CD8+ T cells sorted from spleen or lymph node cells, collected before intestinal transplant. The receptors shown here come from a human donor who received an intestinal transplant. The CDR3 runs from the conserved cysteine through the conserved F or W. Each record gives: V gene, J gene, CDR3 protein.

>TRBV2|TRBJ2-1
CASYLWGYNEQFF
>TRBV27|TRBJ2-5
CASNPTSGSGETQYF
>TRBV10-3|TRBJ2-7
CAIRQGYEQYF
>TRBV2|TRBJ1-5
CASSERWTTGGNNQPQHF
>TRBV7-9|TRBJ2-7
CASSSPSGPPYEQYF
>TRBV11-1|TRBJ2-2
CASSLAVGRGSGELFF
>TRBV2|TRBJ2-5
CASSSGTGQETQYF
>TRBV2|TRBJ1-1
CASSEWGTVNTEAFF
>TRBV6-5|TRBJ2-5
CASSYWSETQYF
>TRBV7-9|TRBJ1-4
CASSYSGYRDEKLFF
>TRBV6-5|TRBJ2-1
CASSYDREGLSNEQFF
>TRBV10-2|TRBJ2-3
CASRGGRGTSTDTQYF
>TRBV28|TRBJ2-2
CARSPRGTSAAGELFF
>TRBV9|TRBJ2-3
CASSVGVRSTDTQYF
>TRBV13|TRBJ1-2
CASSSSTGLWGYTF
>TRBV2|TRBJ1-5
CASSAGTENQPQHF
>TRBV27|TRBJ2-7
CASSLPGQGRYEQYF
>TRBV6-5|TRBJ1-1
CASSLGGPRNTEAFF
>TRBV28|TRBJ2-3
CASSSSFGPGADTQYF
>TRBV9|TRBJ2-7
CASSVLDTVYEQYF
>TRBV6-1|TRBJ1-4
CASSEFATDEKLFF
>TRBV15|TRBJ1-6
CATSRVRGYNSPLHF
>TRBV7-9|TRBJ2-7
CASSLEGIKQYF
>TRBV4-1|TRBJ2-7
CASSHPGTANEQYF
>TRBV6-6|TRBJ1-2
CASSSSGGYTF
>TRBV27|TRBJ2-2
CASSSGLRVAGELFF
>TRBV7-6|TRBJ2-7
CASSLDGGGMGEQYF
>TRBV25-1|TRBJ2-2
CASSKGLWDTGELFF
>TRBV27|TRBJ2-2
CASSWTSGGAGELFF
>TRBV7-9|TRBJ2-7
CASQTSGSYEQYF
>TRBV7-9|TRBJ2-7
CASSQGQGGEQYF
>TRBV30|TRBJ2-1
CAWSVMGEENEQFF